The entry below gives a single T cell receptor (beta chain) sequence along with its context. This sample is part of a study of cytomegalovirus exposure and HLA in healthy donors. The PCR ran on 60 Vbeta and 13 Jbeta primers. Assay used: immunoSEQ multiplex PCR; TCRdb lists only in-frame clones, some missing. The sample includes some 250,000 clones, around 80% of them seen just once. Per germline, CDR1 MNHEY and CDR2 SMNVEV (reference sequence). V lost 5 bases and J lost 7, with 14 bases in between. The CDR3 is 13 residues long. Material: PBMCs. The chain is built from TRBV27 and TRBJ1-1; the D gene is possibly TRBD1 (6 bases). This receptor was obtained from a woman between 35 and 50 years old in good health and CMV-seropositive. The CDR3 is CASSADSQLEAFF. The CDR3 DNA reads as TGTGCCAGCAGTGCGGACAGCCAGCTTGAAGCTTTCTTT.